This entry concerns a single T cell receptor beta chain. Trimming took 5 bases from V and 0 from J, leaving 11 bases between them. The CDR3 loop spans 15 amino acids. Looked up from germline, CDR1 is MNHNY and CDR2 is SVGAGI (reference sequence). Sequencing was performed with immunoSEQ multiplex PCR; in TCRdb, only in-frame clones are kept and a portion is missing. Found here are about 190,000 clones, around 90% of them singletons; the top ten hold about 7%. The sample comes from a study of blood T cell repertoires in COVID-19. In the study overall: Samples came from the United States, Italy and Spain, spanning acute and convalescent COVID-19.

Sequences were obtained from peripheral blood. The chain is built from TRBV6-6 and TRBJ2-1, with D maybe TRBD1 (6 bases). This receptor was obtained from a man aged 40-49 years with acute or convalescent COVID-19. The CDR3 nucleotides read TGTGCCAGCAGTCACGACAGGAGCTCCTACAATGAGCAGTTCTTC. This sequence encodes CASSHDRSSYNEQFF.